The next 19 T cell receptor beta chains were all read from a single sample in a study of blood T cell repertoires in COVID-19. Produced via immunoSEQ multiplex PCR; TCRdb's table is partial and in-frame only. The data hold 250,000 to 350,000 clones, with approximately 84% observed a single time. Sequencing input: peripheral blood. The receptors were gathered from a human donor with COVID-19, enrolled during active disease. The donor label of this sample is uncertain.

A few counts support this clone. The V and J genes are TRBV5-6 and TRBJ1-1, with D hard to call. Germline CDR1 SGHDT, CDR2 YYEEEE. The V and J ends lost 4 bases and 3 bases respectively, with 13 bases between them. The CDR3 sequence is 14 residues long. The CDR3 region has the DNA TGTGCCAGCAGCCAAAACCGGGGATACACTGAAGCTTTCTTT. Its translation is CASSQNRGYTEAFF.

The V call is TRBV10-3, the J call TRBJ1-1; no clear D. Per the germline V gene, CDR1 is ENHRY and CDR2 is SYGVKD. The CDR3 length is 12 residues. V gave up 11 bases and J gave up 3 bases, with 13 bases separating them. CDR3 protein: CAVSRSDTEAFF. In DNA form, the CDR3 reads TGTGCCGTTTCTAGATCCGACACTGAAGCTTTCTTT.

This clone was counted once. The chain employs TRBV6-1 and TRBJ2-1, with 12 bases matching TRBD2. J was trimmed by 3 bases and V by 2 bases; bases with no gene match: 11. CDR3 size: 19 residues. Germline assignment: CDR1 MNHNS and CDR2 SASEGT. Here the CDR3 DNA reads TGTGCCAGCAGTGAATTCCCCCCTCGACTAGCGGGAGTCTACAATGAGCAGTTCTTC. It is translated as CASSEFPPRLAGVYNEQFF.

The rearrangement links TRBV6-5 to TRBJ1-2; D remains ambiguous. Trimming took off 0 bases at V and 2 bases at J, with 13 bases between the two ends. Germline V CDR1 and CDR2: MNHEY, SVGAGI. CDR3 length: 16 residues. The CDR3 is CASSYSRGATNYGYTF. The DNA for the CDR3 is TGTGCCAGCAGTTACTCCCGTGGAGCCACGAACTATGGCTACACCTTC.

There are a few counts of this clone. The chain links TRBV3-1 (or the pseudogene TRBV3-2) to TRBJ1-5; 10 positions agree with TRBD1. Per the germline V gene, CDR1 is LGHDT and CDR2 is YNNKEL (reference sequence). V lost 4 bases, J lost 6 bases, and 3 bases stayed unmatched. This CDR3 has 14 amino acids. CDR3: CASSPTGGFQPQHF. CDR3 sequence (DNA): TGTGCCAGCAGCCCGACAGGGGGCTTTCAGCCCCAGCATTTT.

This CDR3 reads CASSSRVGSGTDTDTQYF. The DNA for the CDR3 is TGCGCCAGCAGCAGCAGAGTCGGGAGCGGAACCGACACAGATACGCAGTATTTT. The chain couples TRBV4-3 to TRBJ2-3; tentative D call: TRBD2 (6 bases). This CDR3 contains 18 residues. V was cut by 5 bases and J by 2 bases, with 23 bases left in between. Germline CDR1 and CDR2: LGHNA and YSLEER.

This chain links TRBV9 with TRBJ1-3; D is uncertain. Trimming cost V 2 bases and J 3 bases, with 15 bases left between them. This CDR3 has 16 residues. Germline CDR1 SGDLS, CDR2 YYNGEE. For the CDR3, the DNA is TGTGCCAGCAGCGTGAGCTCGGGCGGGAATGGAAACACCATATATTTT. Translating gives CASSVSSGGNGNTIYF.

This clone turned up a few times. The rearrangement uses TRBV4-2 and TRBJ2-7; D possibly corresponds to TRBD2 (7 bases). This CDR3 contains 17 residues. V was clipped by 0 bases and J by 0 bases, with 15 bases between them. Germline assignment: CDR1 LGHNA and CDR2 YNFKEQ. The CDR3 sequence: CASSQDALAGASYEQYF. CDR3 in DNA: TGTGCCAGCAGCCAAGATGCATTGGCGGGGGCCTCCTACGAGCAGTACTTC.

The chain carries TRBV2 and TRBJ2-7, with D possibly TRBD1 on 6 matching bases. This CDR3 region has 13 residues. The V and J ends lost 5 bases and 6 bases respectively, with 14 bases between them. Germline CDR1 SNHLY, CDR2 FYNNEI. The CDR3: CASSRDTGTEQYF. CDR3 DNA sequence: TGTGCCAGCAGTAGGGATACAGGGACCGAGCAGTACTTC.

The rearrangement joins TRBV4-2 to TRBJ2-7, with 8 bases lining up with TRBD1. Germline-derived CDR1 and CDR2 are LGHNA and YNFKEQ. J gave up 3 bases and V 1 base, and 5 bases lay outside the gene matches. This CDR3 spans 15 amino acids. This chain's CDR3 is CASSQGQGNFYEQYF. CDR3 sequence (DNA): TGTGCCAGCAGCCAAGGACAGGGGAATTTCTACGAGCAGTACTTC.

The J gene is TRBJ2-3, the V gene TRBV20-1; 10 bases fit TRBD2. Germline V gene lookup returns CDR1 DFQATT and CDR2 SNEGSKA (reference sequence). This CDR3 region has 16 residues. With V trimmed by 3 bases and J by 3 bases, 9 bases remained unmatched. CDR3 protein: CSASTSQAGGTDTQYF. CDR3 DNA sequence: TGCAGTGCTAGTACATCCCAAGCGGGAGGGACAGATACGCAGTATTTT.

V is TRBV6-5 and J is TRBJ1-2; D is ambiguous. V lost 8 bases to trimming and J lost 3 bases, with 13 bases between them. Germline values: CDR1 MNHEY, CDR2 SVGAGI. This CDR3 region has 13 residues. In DNA, the CDR3 is TGTGCCAGCCAAAAGGGAGGGTACTATGGCTACACCTTC. As protein: CASQKGGYYGYTF.

DNA of the CDR3: TGTGCCAGCAGCTTAGACCAAACAGGGCGCGGGTATGGCTACACCTTC. Encoded protein: CASSLDQTGRGYGYTF. This chain uses TRBV7-2 with TRBJ1-2; D may be TRBD1 (6 bases). The V end lost 1 base, the J end lost 5 bases, and 17 bases lay between the germline ends. CDR1 is SGHTA, CDR2 FQGNSA, per germline. There are 16 residues in the CDR3.

The chain carries TRBV30 and TRBJ2-2; 7 nucleotides agree with TRBD2. CDR3 length: 13 residues. Germline V gene lookup returns CDR1 GTSNPN and CDR2 SVGIG (reference sequence). The trim removed 4 bases at V and 3 bases at J, leaving 2 bases unmatched. The CDR3 DNA is TGTGCCTGGACTAGCGGTGACACCGGGGAGCTGTTTTTT. It encodes CAWTSGDTGELFF.

The gene calls are TRBV5-4 and TRBJ2-1; D is possibly TRBD2 (5 bases). V lost 0 bases, J lost 9 bases, and 7 bases lay in between. CDR1 is SGHNT and CDR2 is YYREEE in the germline V gene (reference sequence). The CDR3 contains 12 residues. CDR3 DNA: TGTGCCAGCAGCTTGGTAGAGGGTGAGCAGTTCTTC. It encodes CASSLVEGEQFF.

The chain is built from TRBV28 and TRBJ2-7, with a tentative D call TRBD2 (6 bases). Germline CDR1 MDHEN, CDR2 SYDVKM. The germline V and J ends were trimmed by 5 bases and 6 bases, with 17 bases remaining between them. The CDR3 sequence is 14 residues long. This chain's CDR3 is CASSPYGSTLEQYF. The CDR3 DNA is TGTGCCAGCAGTCCATACGGGAGTACCCTCGAGCAGTACTTC.

V is TRBV27 and J is TRBJ2-3; a possible D gene is TRBD2 (6 bases). This CDR3 contains 14 residues. Germline V lookup: CDR1 MNHEY, CDR2 SMNVEV (reference sequence). Trimming shortened V by 3 bases and J by 0 bases, and 7 bases separated the two germline ends. The CDR3 sequence: CASSLGGSTDTQYF. The CDR3 DNA follows: TGTGCCAGCAGTTTGGGGGGAAGCACAGATACGCAGTATTTT.

V usage is TRBV4-1 and J usage is TRBJ1-4; the match to TRBD1 covers 10 bases. The junction had 4 bases not matched to a gene; V was cut back by 4 bases and J by 5 bases. This CDR3 spans 15 amino acids. Per the germline V gene, CDR1 is MGHRA and CDR2 is YSYEKL. CDR3 residues: CASSRGQGENEKLFF. CDR3 nucleotide sequence: TGCGCCAGCAGCCGAGGACAGGGGGAAAATGAAAAACTGTTTTTT.

The chain recombines TRBV19 with TRBJ1-5, with 7 bases that match TRBD1. V was pared by 10 bases and J by 3 bases, with 33 bases of the junction left unmatched. Germline V gene data show CDR1 as LNHDA and CDR2 as SQIVND (reference sequence). CDR3 size: 22 residues. The CDR3 reads CANSGGEVARRPSTGSNQPQHF. In DNA, the CDR3 is TGTGCCAATTCCGGGGGGGAGGTCGCGCGCCGACCCTCGACAGGGTCCAATCAGCCCCAGCATTTT.